What follows are 14 T cell receptor beta chains derived from one specimen sequenced in a study of cytomegalovirus exposure and HLA in healthy donors. The table came from immunoSEQ multiplex PCR; TCRdb's copy has only in-frame clones and leaves some out. The sample has about 140,000 clones; around nine tenths are singletons. The sample taken for sequencing was PBMCs. The receptors were gathered from a man aged 18-30 years in good health and CMV-seropositive.

This clone was seen many times. The V and J genes are TRBV6-1 and TRBJ1-1; D is ambiguous. The CDR3 covers 11 residues. Germline V gene data show CDR1 as MNHNS and CDR2 as SASEGT. Trimming cost V 6 bases and J 5 bases, with 7 bases left between them. The CDR3 loop is CASSGRTEAFF. DNA of the CDR3: TGTGCCAGCAGCGGGAGAACTGAAGCTTTCTTT.

CDR3 amino acids: CASSVDGGNEQFF. The CDR3 DNA reads TGTGCCAGCAGCGTAGATGGGGGGAATGAGCAGTTCTTC. This sequence joins TRBV9 and TRBJ2-1; D possibly corresponds to TRBD2 (6 bases). V was shortened by 0 bases and J by 7 bases, with 8 bases between the two germline ends. This CDR3 contains 13 residues. Germline V gene lookup returns CDR1 SGDLS and CDR2 YYNGEE.

This clone has only a few counts. V gene TRBV6-4 combines with J gene TRBJ1-1; D call uncertain. The CDR3 has 14 amino acids. Germline V lookup: CDR1 MRHNA, CDR2 SNTAGT. V was shortened by 0 bases and J by 1 base, with 6 bases between the two germline ends. For the CDR3, the DNA is TGTGCCAGCAGTGACTCGTCAGAGAACACTGAAGCTTTCTTT. Residues: CASSDSSENTEAFF.

The CDR3 region has the DNA TGCGCCAGCAGCTTGGTAAGCGGGGGAGTCACTGAAGCTTTCTTT. This translates into CASSLVSGGVTEAFF. The V gene is TRBV5-1, the J gene TRBJ1-1, with D possibly TRBD1 on 5 matching bases. The ends were cut back, 0 bases at V and 4 bases at J, with 13 bases in the middle. Looked up from germline, CDR1 is SGHRS and CDR2 is YFSETQ. The CDR3 is 15 amino acids. The whole variable domain, filled in from reference TRBV5-1 and TRBJ1-1, reads KAGVTQTPRYLIKTRGQQVTLSCSPISGHRSVSWYQQTPGQGLQFLFEYFSETQRNKGNFPGRFSGRQFSNSRSEMNVSTLELGDSALYLCASSLVSGGVTEAFFGQGTRLTVV.

The J gene is TRBJ1-5, the V gene TRBV2, with no clear D. Germline CDR1 is SNHLY and CDR2 is FYNNEI. V gave up 7 bases and J gave up 1 base, with 8 bases separating them. This CDR3 has 13 amino acids. The CDR3 reads CASTPGSNQPQHF. CDR3 DNA: TGTGCCAGCACCCCGGGGAGCAATCAGCCCCAGCATTTT.

The chain employs TRBV4-2 and TRBJ2-7; TRBD2 is a possible D gene (6 bases). Germline V gives CDR1 LGHNA, CDR2 YNFKEQ. The ends were cut back, 1 base at V and 2 bases at J, with 15 bases in the middle. CDR3 size: 16 residues. The CDR3 bases are TGTGCCAGCAGCCAAGTGGAGGGTACGGCTACCTACGAGCAGTACTTC. The encoded protein is CASSQVEGTATYEQYF.

The V gene is TRBV4-2, the J gene TRBJ1-3; D is unclear. There are 16 residues in the CDR3. V gave up 0 bases and J gave up 0 bases, with 9 bases separating them. Per the germline V gene, CDR1 is LGHNA and CDR2 is YNFKEQ. CDR3 nucleotide sequence: TGTGCCAGCAGCCAAGAAACAGTGAGCTCTGGAAACACCATATATTTT. This translates into CASSQETVSSGNTIYF.

This clone turned up a few times. The J gene is TRBJ2-7, the V gene TRBV6-1, with D maybe TRBD1 (6 bases). V was trimmed by 2 bases and J by 5 bases, leaving 13 bases between them. The CDR3 contains 14 residues. From germline, CDR1 is MNHNS and CDR2 SASEGT. The CDR3 reads CASSEQSEGDEQYF. CDR3 sequence (DNA): TGTGCCAGCAGTGAACAATCAGAGGGGGACGAGCAGTACTTC.

This chain connects TRBV9 to TRBJ2-5; no reliable D call. Germline CDR1 and CDR2: SGDLS and YYNGEE. The V and J ends lost 0 bases and 2 bases respectively, with 5 bases between them. This CDR3 is built from 13 residues. The CDR3 sequence: CASSVAQQETQYF. The CDR3 region has the DNA TGTGCCAGCAGCGTAGCTCAGCAAGAGACCCAGTACTTC.

The rearrangement uses TRBV5-6 and TRBJ2-3; D is ambiguous. Germline-derived CDR1 and CDR2 are SGHDT and YYEEEE. The length of the CDR3 is 16 residues. V dropped 4 bases and J dropped 2 bases, with 17 bases sitting between them. CDR3 bases: TGTGCCAGCAGCGTATACAGCCGGCGCCTCACAGATACGCAGTATTTT. It translates to CASSVYSRRLTDTQYF. Filled out from reference TRBV5-6 and TRBJ2-3, the complete variable domain reads DAGVTQSPTHLIKTRGQQVTLRCSPKSGHDTVSWYQQALGQGPQFIFQYYEEEERQRGNFPDRFSGHQFPNYSSELNVNALLLGDSALYLCASSVYSRRLTDTQYFGPGTRLTVL.

Only one count was recorded for this clone. The rearrangement links TRBV2 to TRBJ2-2, with D possibly matching TRBD2 (7 bases). The V end lost 8 bases, the J end lost 6 bases, and 16 bases lay between the germline ends. The CDR3 totals 14 residues. In germline, CDR1 is SNHLY, CDR2 FYNNEI. The CDR3 is CASSHREGSGELFF. The CDR3 DNA is TGTGCCAGCTCTCACAGGGAGGGGTCCGGGGAGCTGTTTTTT.

This chain links TRBV2 with TRBJ2-1; 8 nucleotides agree with TRBD2. V lost 6 bases, J lost 5 bases, and 3 bases stayed unmatched. Germline CDR1 reads SNHLY; CDR2 reads FYNNEI. The CDR3 length is 13 residues. The CDR3 spells CASSSLADNEQFF. The CDR3, as DNA: TGTGCCAGCAGCTCACTAGCGGACAATGAGCAGTTCTTC.

The chain couples TRBV6-1 to TRBJ2-5; 9 bases are a match to TRBD1. The CDR3 covers 15 residues. Germline V gene data show CDR1 as MNHNS and CDR2 as SASEGT. The V and J ends lost 10 bases and 7 bases, in that order; junction bases with no gene match: 16. CDR3 sequence reads: CAIPGQGIGWGTQYF. The CDR3 coding sequence is TGTGCCATACCGGGACAGGGAATCGGGTGGGGGACCCAGTACTTC.

The chain links TRBV7-8 to TRBJ1-3; perhaps TRBD1 as D (6 bases). This CDR3 has 14 amino acids. Germline V CDR1 and CDR2: SGHVS, FQNEAQ. V was trimmed by 7 bases and J by 0 bases, leaving 10 bases between them. The CDR3: CASIRDISGNTIYF. CDR3 DNA sequence: TGTGCCAGCATCCGGGACATCTCTGGAAACACCATATATTTT. Full variable domain (remainder filled in from reference TRBV7-8 and TRBJ1-3): GAGVSQSPRYKVAKRGQDVALRCDPISGHVSLFWYQQALGQGPEFLTYFQNEAQLDKSGLPSDRFFAERPEGSVSTLKIQRTQQEDSAVYLCASIRDISGNTIYFGEGSWLTVV.